This is a list of T cell receptor beta chains from one sample in a study of cytomegalovirus exposure and HLA in healthy donors. Clones were read by immunoSEQ multiplex PCR, and TCRdb kept only the in-frame ones, dropping some. The sample holds 150,000 to 200,000 clones, around 80% seen once. The source material was PBMCs. The origin of the receptors is a woman aged 18-29 years in good health and CMV-seropositive. The CDR3 runs from the conserved cysteine through the conserved F or W.

j_call	v_call	cdr3_aa
TRBJ1-1	TRBV5-6	CASSYSRVRAFF
TRBJ2-1	TRBV9	CASSGGGSSYNEQFF
TRBJ2-2	TRBV6-4	CASSDSRGVTGELFF
TRBJ2-7	TRBV2	CASSVTGVYEQYF
TRBJ1-3	TRBV7-9	CASSLEGTAFGNTIYF
TRBJ1-6	TRBV27	CASSLFQGTLTNSPLHF
TRBJ1-4	TRBV6-5	CASSYSARGEKLFF
TRBJ1-5	TRBV2	CASSEGGTGIQPQHF
TRBJ2-3	TRBV6-4	CASSYSSSGGFDTQYF
TRBJ2-3	TRBV6-5	CASSFGQMTDTQYF
TRBJ2-3	TRBV9	CASSVSGLTDTQYF
TRBJ1-4	TRBV28	CASSPWGDSNEKLFF
TRBJ2-7	TRBV28	CASRLTSGGNEQYF
TRBJ2-2	TRBV5-1	CASSLVGANTGELFF
TRBJ1-1	TRBV7-8	CASSLVGTGNWLNEAFF
TRBJ1-1	TRBV6-1	CASHIGGMNTEAFF
TRBJ2-5	TRBV6-5	CASSDLGPETQYF
TRBJ1-5	TRBV7-2	CASSSGMFQPQHF